These 15 T cell receptor beta chains originate from one sample sequenced in a study of cytomegalovirus exposure and HLA in healthy donors. Primers included in the PCR were 60 Vbeta and 13 Jbeta primers. The repertoire was sequenced with immunoSEQ multiplex PCR; TCRdb's copy has only in-frame clones and lacks some. The data show about 140,000 clones, approximately 79% seen once. Material: PBMCs. The receptor source for this set is a man aged 40-50 years in good health and CMV-seropositive.

This sequence joins TRBV18 and TRBJ1-3; D is possibly TRBD1 (6 bases). V lost 3 bases and J lost 0, with 9 bases in between. CDR3 size: 15 residues. Germline CDR1 reads KGHSH; CDR2 reads LQKENI. Written as DNA, the CDR3 is TGTGCCAGCTCACCCAGGGACAACTCTGGAAACACCATATATTTT. Its protein is CASSPRDNSGNTIYF. The full variable domain, in which reference TRBV18 and TRBJ1-3 provide the parts outside the CDR3, is NAGVMQNPRHLVRRRGQEARLRCSPMKGHSHVYWYRQLPEEGLKFMVYLQKENIIDESGMPKERFSAEFPKEGPSILRIQQVVRGDSAAYFCASSPRDNSGNTIYFGEGSWLTVV.

This chain connects TRBV19 to TRBJ2-3; perhaps TRBD2 as D (5 bases). This CDR3 is built from 14 residues. V lost 5 bases to trimming and J lost 3 bases, with 12 bases between them. Germline CDR1 LNHDA, CDR2 SQIVND (reference sequence). The CDR3 here is CASSVGRRTDTQYF. In DNA form, the CDR3 reads TGTGCCAGTAGTGTCGGACGGAGGACAGATACGCAGTATTTT.

The rearrangement links TRBV10-3 to TRBJ2-2, with 7 bases lining up with TRBD1. CDR3 length: 13 residues. Per the germline V gene, CDR1 is ENHRY and CDR2 is SYGVKD. Trimming took 10 bases from V and 7 from J; bases not matched to a gene: 9. The CDR3 loop reads CATRDSWGGELFF. DNA for the CDR3: TGTGCCACCCGGGACAGTTGGGGCGGGGAGCTGTTTTTT.

The rearrangement uses TRBV4-2 and TRBJ2-1; 12 bases are shared with TRBD2. The CDR3 contains 18 residues. The V gene's germline CDR1 is LGHNA and CDR2 YNFKEQ. Trimming cost V 1 base and J 5 bases; bases outside gene matches: 9. CDR3 coding DNA: TGTGCCAGCAGCCAAGTACAATTCCTAGCGGGAGGGAACAATGAGCAGTTCTTC. Amino acids: CASSQVQFLAGGNNEQFF.

The genes are TRBV4-2 and TRBJ1-2; 10 positions agree with TRBD1. CDR3 size: 15 residues. V shed 5 bases and J 2 bases; nucleotides not matched to a gene: 5. Germline CDR1 and CDR2: LGHNA and YNFKEQ. The chain's CDR3 is CASSDRDRGNYGYTF. CDR3 nucleotide sequence: TGTGCCAGCAGCGACCGGGACAGGGGAAACTATGGCTACACCTTC.

V usage is TRBV25-1 and J usage is TRBJ1-4, with D uncertain. With 4 bases removed from V and 3 bases from J, the gap between germline ends came to 6 bases. Germline V CDR1 and CDR2: MGHDK, SYGVNS. The CDR3 length is 13 residues. CDR3 DNA: TGTGCCAGCAGTGTCCTATCTAATGAAAAACTGTTTTTT. Translated: CASSVLSNEKLFF. Filled out from reference TRBV25-1 and TRBJ1-4, the complete variable domain reads EADIYQTPRYLVIGTGKKITLECSQTMGHDKMYWYQQDPGMELHLIHYSYGVNSTEKGDLSSESTVSRIRTEHFPLTLESARPSHTSQYLCASSVLSNEKLFFGSGTQLSVL.

The CDR3 protein is CATQGIMNTEAFF. Written as DNA, the CDR3 is TGTGCCACCCAGGGGATCATGAACACTGAAGCTTTCTTT. The chain uses TRBV9 and TRBJ1-1; tentatively, D is TRBD1 (6 bases). V lost 9 bases and J 0 bases, leaving 12 bases between the germline ends. CDR1 is SGDLS and CDR2 is YYNGEE in the germline V gene. CDR3 length: 13 residues.

This clone appeared once. The gene calls are TRBV29-1 and TRBJ2-2, with 7 nucleotides matching TRBD2. V lost 6 bases to trimming and J lost 8 bases; unmatched junction nucleotides: 6. This CDR3 is built from 12 residues. Germline V gives CDR1 SQVTM, CDR2 ANQGSEA. The CDR3, as DNA: TGCAGCGTCGGGACTAACATAGGGGAGCTGTTTTTT. Its translation: CSVGTNIGELFF.

This clone was seen a few times. This chain connects TRBV6-5 to TRBJ1-1; D gene uncertain. Germline V gives CDR1 MNHEY, CDR2 SVGAGI. This CDR3 has 15 residues. V was pared by 4 bases and J by 0 bases, with 12 bases between. The CDR3 spells CASSSIQIMNTEAFF. In DNA form, the CDR3 reads TGTGCCAGCAGTTCAATACAGATTATGAACACTGAAGCTTTCTTT.

The chain uses TRBV5-8 and TRBJ2-7; 9 bases are shared with TRBD1. Germline loops: CDR1 SGHTS, CDR2 YDEGEE. The J segment lost 3 bases and the V segment lost 5 bases, leaving 3 bases of the junction unmatched. The CDR3 spans 13 residues. The CDR3 nucleotides are TGTGCCAGCAGACAGGGGGCTTACTACGAGCAGTACTTC. It codes for CASRQGAYYEQYF.

The chain uses TRBV18 and TRBJ2-1; 13 bases agree with TRBD2. The CDR3 loop spans 15 amino acids. The trim removed 3 bases at V and 7 bases at J, leaving 3 bases unmatched. CDR1 KGHSH and CDR2 LQKENI come from the germline V gene. CDR3 in DNA: TGTGCCAGCTCACCCGGACTAGCGGGAGCAAATGAGCAGTTCTTC. Translation gives CASSPGLAGANEQFF.

V gene TRBV6-5 combines with J gene TRBJ1-6; D possibly corresponds to TRBD1 (5 bases). The V end lost 10 bases, the J end lost 9 bases, and 19 bases lay between the germline ends. Per germline, CDR1 MNHEY and CDR2 SVGAGI. This CDR3 region has 14 residues. CDR3 sequence reads: CATSKGGTASPLHF. CDR3 in DNA: TGTGCCACCTCGAAGGGAGGGACGGCTTCACCCCTCCACTTT.

The chain links TRBV7-6 to TRBJ2-1, with 8 bases aligning to TRBD1. The junction had 1 base not matched to a gene; V was cut back by 1 base and J by 2 bases. From germline, CDR1 is SGHVS and CDR2 FNYEAQ. The CDR3 runs to 15 residues. The CDR3 spells CASSLVTGAYNEQFF. The CDR3 region has the DNA TGTGCCAGCAGCTTAGTGACAGGGGCCTACAATGAGCAGTTCTTC.

The chain carries TRBV5-1 and TRBJ2-1, with TRBD1 matching over 9 bases. The CDR3 is made up of 14 amino acids. From germline, CDR1 is SGHRS and CDR2 YFSETQ. V trimming: 4 bases; J trimming: 3 bases; junction bases outside the gene matches: 2. The DNA of the CDR3 is TGCGCCAGCAGCATGACAGGGGGCTACAATGAGCAGTTCTTC. This sequence encodes CASSMTGGYNEQFF.

The rearrangement links TRBV27 to TRBJ1-5; D uncertain. The V end was cut by 3 bases, the J end by 3 bases, with 9 bases between. The length of the CDR3 is 14 residues. The germline V gene encodes CDR1 MNHEY and CDR2 SMNVEV (reference sequence). Written as DNA, the CDR3 is TGTGCCAGCAGTTTCTTGGGAGTCAATCAGCCCCAGCATTTT. This codes for CASSFLGVNQPQHF.